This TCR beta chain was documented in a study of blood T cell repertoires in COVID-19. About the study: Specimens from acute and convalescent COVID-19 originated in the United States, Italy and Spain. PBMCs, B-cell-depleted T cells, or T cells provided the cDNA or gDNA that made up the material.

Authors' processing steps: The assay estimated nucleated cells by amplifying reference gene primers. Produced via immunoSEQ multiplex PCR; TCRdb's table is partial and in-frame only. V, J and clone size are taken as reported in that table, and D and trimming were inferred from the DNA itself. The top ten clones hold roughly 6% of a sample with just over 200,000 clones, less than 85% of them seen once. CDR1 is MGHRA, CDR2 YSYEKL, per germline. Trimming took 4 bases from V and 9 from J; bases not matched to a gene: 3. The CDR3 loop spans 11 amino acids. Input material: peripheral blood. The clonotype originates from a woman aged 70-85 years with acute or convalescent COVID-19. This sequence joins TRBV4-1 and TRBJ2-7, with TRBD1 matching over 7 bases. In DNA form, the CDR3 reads TGCGCCAGCAGCCCAGGGGGAGTGCAGTACTTC. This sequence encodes CASSPGGVQYF.